The subject of this entry is one T cell receptor beta chain. This entry comes from a study of cytotoxic CD8 clonotypes in ibrutinib-treated CLL. The overall study: Samples yielded averages of approximately 260,000 productive templates and more than 90,000 productive rearrangements.

Sequencing used immunoSEQ multiplex PCR; TCRdb keeps in-frame clones, though not all of them. The profile covers about 300,000 clones, with roughly three quarters appearing a single time and about 5% taken by the ten largest. Germline CDR1 MNHNY, CDR2 SVGAGI (reference sequence). V was pared by 8 bases and J by 6 bases, with 11 bases of the junction left unmatched. This CDR3 contains 16 residues. This chain connects TRBV6-6 to TRBJ2-4; 12 nucleotides align to TRBD2. Sequenced material: PBMCs, taken at disease progression, from a patient treated with ibrutinib. This receptor was obtained from a human donor with chronic lymphocytic leukemia. The CDR3 loop reads CASAPSGGAYGNIQYF. The CDR3, as DNA: TGTGCCAGCGCCCCTAGCGGGGGGGCCTACGGAAACATTCAGTACTTC.